This passage covers 16 T cell receptor beta chains from one sample sequenced in a study of blood T cell repertoires in COVID-19. Here immunoSEQ multiplex PCR was the method, and the copy in TCRdb shows in-frame clones only, minus some. This sample has about 100,000 clones, with 75% to 95% found just once. Material: peripheral blood. Receptors originate from a man over 45 with acute or convalescent COVID-19.

The rearrangement joins TRBV10-3 to TRBJ1-6; 9 bases fit TRBD1. From germline, CDR1 is ENHRY and CDR2 SYGVKD. The CDR3 contains 14 residues. V dropped 4 bases and J dropped 10; count of bases not matched to a gene: 5. The chain's CDR3 is CAISGTGVGSPLHF. For the CDR3, the DNA is TGTGCCATCAGTGGGACAGGGGTAGGGTCACCCCTCCACTTT.

This rearrangement joins TRBV3-1 (or the pseudogene TRBV3-2) to TRBJ1-2, with D possibly being TRBD1 (5 bases). Trimming took off 1 base at V and 5 bases at J, with 8 bases between the two ends. The V gene's germline CDR1 is LGHDT and CDR2 YNNKEL (reference sequence). The CDR3 length is 13 residues. The CDR3 protein is CASSQAGGYGYTF. The CDR3 DNA is TGTGCCAGCAGCCAAGCCGGGGGGTATGGCTACACCTTC.

In its sample, this clone was seen once. This chain links TRBV5-4 with TRBJ1-2; 8 nucleotides align to TRBD1. The CDR3 spans 14 residues. The germline CDR1 and CDR2 sequences are SGHNT and YYREEE (reference sequence). V lost 0 bases and J lost 6; bases outside the gene matches: 4. Here the CDR3 DNA reads TGTGCCAGCAGCTTGGGGACAGGGAGAGATGGCTACACCTTC. Its translation is CASSLGTGRDGYTF. Full variable domain (outside the CDR3, taken from reference TRBV5-4 and TRBJ1-2): ETGVTQSPTHLIKTRGQQVTLRCSSQSGHNTVSWYQQALGQGPQFIFQYYREEENGRGNFPPRFSGLQFPNYSSELNVNALELDDSALYLCASSLGTGRDGYTFGSGTRLTVV.

The chain couples TRBV6-5 to TRBJ2-7; D may be TRBD2 (5 bases). This CDR3 has 13 amino acids. Germline-derived CDR1 and CDR2 are MNHEY and SVGAGI. V lost 2 bases to trimming and J lost 5 bases, with 10 bases between them. CDR3 sequence (DNA): TGTGCCAGCAGTTACGGGCCCGGGGACGAGCAGTACTTC. Protein product: CASSYGPGDEQYF.

This clone was counted many times. The rearrangement uses TRBV6-5 and TRBJ2-7; TRBD2 aligns across 10 bases. Germline assignment: CDR1 MNHEY and CDR2 SVGAGI. This CDR3 spans 16 amino acids. Trimming cost V 4 bases and J 4 bases; bases outside gene matches: 10. Here the CDR3 reads CASSLTSSGRTYEQYF. Here the CDR3 DNA reads TGTGCCAGCAGTTTAACTTCTAGCGGGAGAACGTACGAGCAGTACTTC.

The chain carries TRBV7-9 and TRBJ2-2; perhaps TRBD2 as D (6 bases). Germline CDR1 is SEHNR and CDR2 is FQNEAQ (reference sequence). Trimming removed 5 bases from V and 1 base from J, with 8 bases in between. The CDR3 runs 14 residues. The CDR3 protein is CASSLSGNTGELFF. DNA for the CDR3: TGTGCCAGCAGCCTTAGCGGGAACACCGGGGAGCTGTTTTTT. Full variable domain (outside the CDR3, taken from reference TRBV7-9 and TRBJ2-2): DTGVSQNPRHKITKRGQNVTFRCDPISEHNRLYWYRQTLGQGPEFLTYFQNEAQLEKSRLLSDRFSAERPKGSFSTLEIQRTEQGDSAMYLCASSLSGNTGELFFGEGSRLTVL.

This chain links TRBV2 with TRBJ2-1; 9 bases line up with TRBD2. With 9 bases clipped from V and 10 bases from J, the junction kept 1 base outside the gene matches. The CDR3 is 10 amino acids. Germline-derived CDR1 and CDR2 are SNHLY and FYNNEI. The CDR3 DNA reads TGTGCCAGTGGACTAGCGGAGCAGTTCTTC. It translates to CASGLAEQFF.

Turning to this clone: At the DNA level, this CDR3 is encoded by other sequences in the same sample as well. The rearrangement uses TRBV3-1 (or the pseudogene TRBV3-2) and TRBJ2-3, with 12 bases matching TRBD2. V gave up 4 bases and J gave up 0 bases; unmatched junction bases: 2. CDR1 is LGHDT, CDR2 YNNKEL, per germline (reference sequence). The CDR3 has 16 residues. For the CDR3, the DNA is TGTGCCAGCAGCCCTCTAGCGGGAGGGAGCACAGATACGCAGTATTTT. Translated, it gives CASSPLAGGSTDTQYF.

The chain links TRBV6-1 to TRBJ2-7, with 7 bases aligning to TRBD2. CDR1 is MNHNS, CDR2 SASEGT, per germline. J gave up 2 bases and V 4 bases, and 11 bases lay outside the gene matches. The CDR3 contains 16 residues. The CDR3: CASSGLSERGPYEQYF. The CDR3 DNA follows: TGTGCCAGCAGTGGATTATCTGAGCGGGGTCCCTACGAGCAGTACTTC.

The chain has TRBV6-5 and TRBJ1-3, with D maybe TRBD1 (5 bases). The CDR3 totals 14 residues. Deletions cut 8 bases from V and 0 bases from J, with 11 bases between. Germline V gene data show CDR1 as MNHEY and CDR2 as SVGAGI. CDR3 bases: TGTGCCAGCGGGGCAGTCATCTCTGGAAACACCATATATTTT. This encodes CASGAVISGNTIYF.

The chain joins TRBV6-6 to TRBJ2-2; D might be TRBD2 (6 bases). The CDR3 extends over 15 amino acids. Trimming took off 4 bases at V and 5 bases at J, with 14 bases between the two ends. Looked up from germline, CDR1 is MNHNY and CDR2 is SVGAGI (reference sequence). Written as DNA, the CDR3 is TGTGCCAGCAGTTCTCGGCAGGGAGGAACCGGGGAGCTGTTTTTT. Amino acid sequence: CASSSRQGGTGELFF.

The chain uses TRBV5-6 and TRBJ2-1; TRBD2 aligns across 10 bases. CDR1 and CDR2 (germline): SGHDT, YYEEEE. V dropped 4 bases and J dropped 4; count of bases not matched to a gene: 8. This CDR3 spans 16 amino acids. The CDR3 nucleotides are TGTGCCAGCAGCCGCGTAAGCGGGAGGGAATACAATGAGCAGTTCTTC. Translated: CASSRVSGREYNEQFF.

V is TRBV5-6 and J is TRBJ2-2; TRBD1 matches 9 bases. From germline, CDR1 is SGHDT and CDR2 YYEEEE. The CDR3 has 17 amino acids. V was clipped by 0 bases and J by 3 bases; unmatched bases: 6. CDR3 region: CASSLALGTGHTGELFF. The CDR3 DNA reads TGTGCCAGCAGCTTGGCATTGGGGACAGGGCACACCGGGGAGCTGTTTTTT. The entire variable domain, with the rest obtained from reference TRBV5-6 and TRBJ2-2, is as follows: DAGVTQSPTHLIKTRGQQVTLRCSPKSGHDTVSWYQQALGQGPQFIFQYYEEEERQRGNFPDRFSGHQFPNYSSELNVNALLLGDSALYLCASSLALGTGHTGELFFGEGSRLTVL.

The gene calls are TRBV29-1 and TRBJ1-4; tentative D call: TRBD1 (6 bases). The V end was cut by 7 bases, the J end by 2 bases, with 11 bases between. CDR3 length: 13 residues. Germline lookup yields CDR1 SQVTM and CDR2 ANQGSEA. CDR3 DNA: TGCAGCGGGTGGGGGGGCACTAATGAAAAACTGTTTTTT. It encodes CSGWGGTNEKLFF.

Only one count was recorded for this clone. This chain connects TRBV3-1 (or the pseudogene TRBV3-2) to TRBJ2-5; tentative D call: TRBD2 (5 bases). Germline values: CDR1 LGHDT, CDR2 YNNKEL (reference sequence). The CDR3 covers 12 residues. Trimming removed 0 bases from V and 9 bases from J, with 8 bases in between. The CDR3 nucleotides read TGTGCCAGCAGCCAAGATTACGGGGCCCAGTACTTC. This gives the protein CASSQDYGAQYF.

The rearrangement links TRBV6-2 or TRBV6-3 to TRBJ1-5, with D tentatively TRBD1 (5 bases). In germline, CDR1 is MNHEY, CDR2 SVGEGT. This CDR3 is 16 amino acids long. V was cut by 0 bases and J by 2 bases, with 11 bases left in between. The CDR3 DNA follows: TGTGCCAGCAGTTACTCTCAGGGTATGCGCAATCAGCCCCAGCATTTT. It encodes CASSYSQGMRNQPQHF.